This TCR beta chain was recorded in a study of monozygotic twins with inflammatory bowel disease. Study-wide findings and caveats: The inverse Simpson measure of TCRbeta diversity was lower in IBD patients than in healthy co-twins.

Template switching appended UMIs that held a 6-nucleotide sample barcode. TCRdb re-called the 5' RACE reads; one entry per CDR3 protein, DNA not given. In total, the table holds under 150,000 distinct CDR3 sequences. This CDR3 has 13 residues. Germline CDR1 SQVTM, CDR2 ANQGSEA. With regard to this clonotype: The antigen is undetermined.

The sample comprised blood. The rearrangement uses TRBV29-1 and TRBJ1-1; TCRdb picks TRBD1, but there is no DNA to check that call. The source is a human donor with ulcerative colitis or Crohn's disease, or a healthy co-twin of an affected twin (not recorded which). The chain's CDR3 is CSVKRGLDTEAFF. Full variable domain (remainder filled in from reference TRBV29-1 and TRBJ1-1): SAVISQKPSRDICQRGTSLTIQCQVDSQVTMMFWYRQQPGQSLTLIATANQGSEATYESGFVIDKFPISRPNLTFSTLTVSNMSPEDSSIYLCSVKRGLDTEAFFGQGTRLTVV.